These T cell receptor beta chains were read from a single sample in a study of blood T cell repertoires in COVID-19. The method was immunoSEQ multiplex PCR; TCRdb's version includes in-frame clones alone and lacks a portion of them. Seen here are over 250,000 clones, 70% to 90% observed once, and the top ten hold approximately 12%. Material for sequencing was peripheral blood. The receptors were gathered from a woman in her sixties or seventies with acute or convalescent COVID-19. Both conserved end residues are trimmed from each CDR3. D genes are given only for firm matches.

j_gene | len | v_gene | d_gene | CDR3aa
TRBJ2-1 | 13 | TRBV7-3 | TRBD2 | ASSLSSGSGDEQF
TRBJ2-3 | 13 | TRBV24-1 | . | ATSDLALGADTQY
TRBJ1-2 | 11 | TRBV4-1 | . | ASSQEWGEGYT
TRBJ2-7 | 10 | TRBV27 | . | ASSSGEYEQY
TRBJ2-7 | 12 | TRBV30 | . | AWSEEPAVYEQY
TRBJ2-1 | 14 | TRBV7-2 | TRBD2 | ASSFVGTSGGNEQF
TRBJ1-4 | 11 | TRBV27 | . | AIPTVGHEKLF
TRBJ2-5 | 12 | TRBV7-2 | . | ASSSPGRGETQY
TRBJ1-5 | 11 | TRBV2 | . | ASGEGPDQPQH
TRBJ2-7 | 11 | TRBV9 | . | ASSVILGAEQY
TRBJ2-7 | 13 | TRBV28 | TRBD2 | ASSRKLAGNYEQY
TRBJ2-2 | 13 | TRBV7-8 | TRBD1 | ASSQRQGANGELF
TRBJ1-5 | 13 | TRBV24-1 | . | ATSDPQGGNQPQH
TRBJ2-1 | 11 | TRBV19 | . | ASSQLQRIEQF
TRBJ1-5 | 15 | TRBV4-3 | TRBD1 | ASSHTDDRAAGQPQH
TRBJ2-5 | 12 | TRBV7-2 | . | ASSPQVQTSTQY
TRBJ1-2 | 11 | TRBV6-5 | TRBD1 | ASSPGGGEGYT
TRBJ2-5 | 10 | TRBV29-1 | . | SVEVQGETQY
TRBJ2-2 | 13 | TRBV28 | TRBD1 | ASSRDRGRRGELF
TRBJ2-1 | 13 | TRBV5-6 | TRBD1 | ASSLALTGVNEQF
TRBJ2-7 | 11 | TRBV6-6 | . | ASSSELGGEQY
TRBJ2-7 | 11 | TRBV20-1 | . | SASGATGYEQY